This paragraph covers one T cell receptor beta chain sequence. Its specificity is not known. One entry per CDR3 protein results from TCRdb running MiXCR on the 5' RACE reads. The data contain 70,000 to 95,000 distinct CDR3 sequences, 13% of them singletons. The data derive from a study of neurological immune-mediated disorders. Findings and limits, study-wide: The study found no CDR3 amino acid sequences shared by expanded clones across subjects, suggesting private repertoires in all groups.

Time point of the sample: longitudinal time-point 2. Unsorted libraries were prepared from 2 million PBMCs held at -80 C. CDR1 is ENHRY and CDR2 is SYGVKD in the germline V gene. The CDR3 is 14 residues long. The V and J ends lost 3 bases and 3 bases, in that order; junction bases with no gene match: 5. Specimen: PBMCs. The J gene is TRBJ2-7, the V gene TRBV10-3; 7 bases fit TRBD2. The sequence was collected from a female donor with HTLV-1-associated myelopathy (HAM/TSP). CDR3 nucleotides: TGTGCCATCAGTGATGCACTAGCGAACTACGAGCAGTACTTC. This sequence encodes CAISDALANYEQYF.